The sequence of this T cell receptor beta chain was determined in a study of cytomegalovirus exposure and HLA in healthy donors. CDR1 is GTSNPN, CDR2 SVGIG, per germline (reference sequence). The CDR3 sequence is 12 residues long. Trimming stripped 5 bases from V and 0 bases from J, with 6 bases between. Donors came from a validation cohort of over 100 subjects, distinct from the first 666-subject cohort. The table came from immunoSEQ multiplex PCR; TCRdb's copy has only in-frame clones and leaves some out. Among some 74,000 clones listed, approximately 93% were seen once. The clonotype was recovered from a woman in her twenties or thirties in good health and CMV-seronegative. Sequences were obtained from PBMCs. The chain links TRBV30 to TRBJ2-3; D is unresolved. This CDR3 is CAWDSSTDTQYF. CDR3 in DNA: TGTGCCTGGGACTCTAGCACAGATACGCAGTATTTT.